This entry is about one T cell receptor beta chain. Its cognate antigen is unknown. This entry belongs to a study of shared clonotypes between healthy human individuals. About the research overall: Three plates were used per donor for CD4 naive, three for CD4 memory, two for CD8 naive and one for CD8 memory. Study-wide points: Naive subsets usually exceeded memory subsets in estimated richness. Sequencing depth was a factor that was expected to affect clonotype sharing among donors.

How the authors handled the data: ImmunoSEQ yielded junction-only sequences lacking quality scores, so filtering differed. The repertoire was sequenced with immunoSEQ multiplex PCR; TCRdb's copy has only in-frame clones and lacks some. That table supplies the V and J calls and clone size; D and trimming were determined from the DNA. The sample has 2 million to 2.5 million clones; approximately 96% are singletons. CDR1 KGHSH and CDR2 LQKENI come from the germline V gene. With V trimmed by 5 bases and J by 0 bases, 6 bases remained unmatched. The CDR3 runs to 15 residues. V usage is TRBV18 and J usage is TRBJ2-5, with 7 nucleotides matching TRBD1. This TCR came from a man aged 18 to 30 in good health. The specimen was naive CD4+ T cells sorted from blood. Subset of the sample: CD45RA+ positively selected. In DNA, the CDR3 is TGTGCCAGCTCATTTTTTGGGACAGACCAAGAGACCCAGTACTTC. Protein: CASSFFGTDQETQYF.